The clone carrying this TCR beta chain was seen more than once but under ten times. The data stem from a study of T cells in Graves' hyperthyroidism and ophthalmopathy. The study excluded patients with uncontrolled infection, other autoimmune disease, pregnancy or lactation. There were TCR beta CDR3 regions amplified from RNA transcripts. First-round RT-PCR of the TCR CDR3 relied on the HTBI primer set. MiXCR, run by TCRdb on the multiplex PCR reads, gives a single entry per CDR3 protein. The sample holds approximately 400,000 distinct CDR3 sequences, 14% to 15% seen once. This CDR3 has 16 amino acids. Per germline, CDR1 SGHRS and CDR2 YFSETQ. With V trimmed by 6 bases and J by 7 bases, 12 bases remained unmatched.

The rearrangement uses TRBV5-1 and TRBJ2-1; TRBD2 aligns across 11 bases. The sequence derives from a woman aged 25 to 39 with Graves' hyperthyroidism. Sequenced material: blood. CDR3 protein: CASTPYLAGGGNEQFF. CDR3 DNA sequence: TGCGCCAGCACCCCCTATCTAGCGGGAGGAGGGAATGAGCAGTTCTTC.